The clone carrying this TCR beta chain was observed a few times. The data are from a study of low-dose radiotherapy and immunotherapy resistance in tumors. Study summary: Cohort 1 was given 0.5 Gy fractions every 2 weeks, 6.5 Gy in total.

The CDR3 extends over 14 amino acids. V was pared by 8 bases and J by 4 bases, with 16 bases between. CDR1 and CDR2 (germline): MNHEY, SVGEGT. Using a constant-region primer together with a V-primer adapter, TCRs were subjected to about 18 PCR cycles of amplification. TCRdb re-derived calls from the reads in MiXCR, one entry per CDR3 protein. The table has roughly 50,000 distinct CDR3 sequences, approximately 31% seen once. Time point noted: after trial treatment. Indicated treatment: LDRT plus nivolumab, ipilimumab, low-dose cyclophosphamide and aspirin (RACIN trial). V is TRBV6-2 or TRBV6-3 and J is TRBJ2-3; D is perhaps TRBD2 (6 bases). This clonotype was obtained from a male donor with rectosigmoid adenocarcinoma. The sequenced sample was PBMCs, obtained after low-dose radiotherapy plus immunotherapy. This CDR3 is CASGTPLTADTQYF. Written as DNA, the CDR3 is TGTGCCAGCGGGACTCCCTTGACGGCAGATACGCAGTATTTT.